The rows below give T cell receptor beta chains drawn from one sample of a study of blood T cell repertoires in COVID-19. Here immunoSEQ multiplex PCR was the method, and the copy in TCRdb shows in-frame clones only, minus some. Of 120,000 to 150,000 clones in the sample, 88% are singletons; the top ten hold 10%. Sequencing input: peripheral blood. These receptors were obtained from a middle-aged man with active or convalescent COVID-19. The CDR3 runs from the conserved cysteine through the conserved F or W. The D gene is left open where the match is weak. Some rows have no size entry. The others give once, few or many, or a class for an expanded clone.

D: NA
size: NA
V: TRBV7-6
J: TRBJ1-1
CDR3: CASSFWQNTEAFF
DNA: TGTGCCAGCAGCTTTTGGCAGAACACTGAAGCTTTCTTT

D: NA
size: NA
V: TRBV5-8
J: TRBJ1-5
CDR3: CASSLTGRGQPQHF
DNA: TGTGCCAGCAGCTTGACAGGGAGGGGGCAGCCCCAGCATTTT

D: NA
size: NA
V: TRBV28
J: TRBJ1-2
CDR3: CASSDGQFYGYTF
DNA: TGTGCCAGCAGTGACGGACAGTTCTATGGCTACACCTTC

D: TRBD2
size: NA
V: TRBV28
J: TRBJ2-1
CDR3: CASSGGLAGSSYNEQFF
DNA: TGTGCCAGCAGTGGGGGACTAGCGGGGAGCTCCTACAATGAGCAGTTCTTC

D: NA
size: NA
V: TRBV6-1
J: TRBJ2-1
CDR3: CASSEEDYRVYNEQFF
DNA: TGTGCCAGCAGTGAAGAGGACTACCGGGTTTACAATGAGCAGTTCTTC

D: TRBD2
size: once
V: TRBV15
J: TRBJ2-3
CDR3: CATSKAGGPGDTQYF
DNA: TGTGCCACCAGCAAAGCGGGAGGGCCGGGAGATACGCAGTATTTT

D: TRBD1
size: NA
V: TRBV5-1
J: TRBJ2-5
CDR3: CASSTGVGQGETQYF
DNA: TGCGCCAGCAGCACTGGGGTGGGACAGGGAGAGACCCAGTACTTC

D: NA
size: NA
V: TRBV12-3/TRBV12-4
J: TRBJ2-7
CDR3: CASRQTGAYEQYF
DNA: TGTGCCAGCAGGCAAACAGGAGCCTACGAGCAGTACTTC

D: TRBD1
size: NA
V: TRBV19
J: TRBJ1-1
CDR3: CASSIRDREAFF
DNA: TGTGCCAGTAGTATCCGGGACAGAGAAGCTTTCTTT

D: NA
size: NA
V: TRBV4-1
J: TRBJ2-7
CDR3: CASSQETGLGYEQYF
DNA: TGCGCCAGCAGCCAAGAAACAGGGTTAGGGTACGAGCAGTACTTC

D: NA
size: NA
V: TRBV1
J: TRBJ1-1
CDR3: CTTHGGDRANTEAFF
DNA: TGCACCACCCACGGAGGGGACAGGGCGAACACTGAAGCTTTCTTT

D: TRBD2
size: once
V: TRBV11-3
J: TRBJ2-1
CDR3: CASSPGGKRNEQFF
DNA: TGTGCCAGCAGCCCGGGGGGTAAGCGCAATGAGCAGTTCTTC

D: TRBD1
size: NA
V: TRBV6-1
J: TRBJ1-2
CDR3: CASSERGQQYGYTF
DNA: TGTGCCAGCAGTGAAAGGGGGCAGCAGTATGGCTACACCTTC

D: TRBD1
size: once
V: TRBV9
J: TRBJ1-1
CDR3: CASSIGQGGAEAFF
DNA: TGTGCCAGCAGCATTGGACAGGGTGGGGCTGAAGCTTTCTTT